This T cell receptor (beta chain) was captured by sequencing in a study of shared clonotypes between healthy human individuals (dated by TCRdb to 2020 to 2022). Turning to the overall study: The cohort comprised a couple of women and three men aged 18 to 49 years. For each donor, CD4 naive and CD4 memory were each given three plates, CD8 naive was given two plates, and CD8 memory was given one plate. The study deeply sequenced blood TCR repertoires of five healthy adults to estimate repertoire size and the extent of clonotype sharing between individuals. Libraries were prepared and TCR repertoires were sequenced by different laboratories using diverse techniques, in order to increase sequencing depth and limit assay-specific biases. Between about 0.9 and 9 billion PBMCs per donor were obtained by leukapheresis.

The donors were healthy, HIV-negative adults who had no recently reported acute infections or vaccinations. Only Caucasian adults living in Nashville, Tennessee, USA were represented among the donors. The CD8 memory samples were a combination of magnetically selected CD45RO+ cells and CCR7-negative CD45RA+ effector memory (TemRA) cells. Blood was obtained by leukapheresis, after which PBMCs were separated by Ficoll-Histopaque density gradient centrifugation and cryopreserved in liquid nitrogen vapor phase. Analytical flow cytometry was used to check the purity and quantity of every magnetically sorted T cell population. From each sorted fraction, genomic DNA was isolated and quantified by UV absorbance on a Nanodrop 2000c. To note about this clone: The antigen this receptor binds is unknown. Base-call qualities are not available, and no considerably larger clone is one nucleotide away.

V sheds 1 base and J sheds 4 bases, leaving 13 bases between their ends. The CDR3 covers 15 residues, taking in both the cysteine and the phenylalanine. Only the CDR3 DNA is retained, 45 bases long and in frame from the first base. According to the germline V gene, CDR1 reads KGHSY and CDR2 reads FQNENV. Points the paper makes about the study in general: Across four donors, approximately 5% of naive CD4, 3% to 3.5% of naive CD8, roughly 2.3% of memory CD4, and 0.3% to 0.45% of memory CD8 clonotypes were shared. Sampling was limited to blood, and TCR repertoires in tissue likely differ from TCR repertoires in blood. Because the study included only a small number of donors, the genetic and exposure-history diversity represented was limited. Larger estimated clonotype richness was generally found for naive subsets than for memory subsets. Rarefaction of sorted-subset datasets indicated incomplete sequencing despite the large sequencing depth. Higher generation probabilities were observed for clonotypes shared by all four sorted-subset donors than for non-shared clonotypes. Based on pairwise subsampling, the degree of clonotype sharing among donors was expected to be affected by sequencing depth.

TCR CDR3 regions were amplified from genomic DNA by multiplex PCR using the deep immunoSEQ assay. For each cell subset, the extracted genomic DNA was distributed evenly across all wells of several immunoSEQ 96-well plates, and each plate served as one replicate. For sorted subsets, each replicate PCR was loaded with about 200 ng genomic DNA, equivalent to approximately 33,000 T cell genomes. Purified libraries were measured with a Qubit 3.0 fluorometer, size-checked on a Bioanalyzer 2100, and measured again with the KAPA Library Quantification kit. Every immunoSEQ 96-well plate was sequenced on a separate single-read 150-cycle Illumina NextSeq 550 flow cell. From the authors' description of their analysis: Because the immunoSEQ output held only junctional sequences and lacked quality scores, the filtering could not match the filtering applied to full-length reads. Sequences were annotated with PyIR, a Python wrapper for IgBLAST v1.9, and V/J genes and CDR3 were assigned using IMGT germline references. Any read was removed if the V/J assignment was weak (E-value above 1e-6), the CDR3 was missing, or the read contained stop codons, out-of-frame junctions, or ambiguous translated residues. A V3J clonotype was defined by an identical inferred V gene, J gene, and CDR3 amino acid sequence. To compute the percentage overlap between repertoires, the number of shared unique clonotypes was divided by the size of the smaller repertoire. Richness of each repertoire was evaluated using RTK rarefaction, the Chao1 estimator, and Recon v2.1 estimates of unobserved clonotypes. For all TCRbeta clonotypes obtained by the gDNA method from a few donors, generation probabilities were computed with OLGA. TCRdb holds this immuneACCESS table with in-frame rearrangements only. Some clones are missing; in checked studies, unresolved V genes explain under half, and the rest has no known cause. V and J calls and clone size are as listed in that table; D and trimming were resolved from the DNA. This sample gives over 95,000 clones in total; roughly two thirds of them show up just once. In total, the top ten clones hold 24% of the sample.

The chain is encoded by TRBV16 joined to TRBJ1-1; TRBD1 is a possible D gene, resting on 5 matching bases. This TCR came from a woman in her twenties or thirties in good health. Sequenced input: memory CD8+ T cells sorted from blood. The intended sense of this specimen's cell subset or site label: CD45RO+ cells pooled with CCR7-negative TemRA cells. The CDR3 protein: CASSQFPRGGTEAFF. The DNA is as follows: TGTGCCAGCAGCCAATTCCCCCGGGGCGGCACTGAAGCTTTCTTT.